Below are 13 T cell receptor beta chains sequenced from a single sample in a study of T cell repertoires in cytomegalovirus infection. MiXCR, run by TCRdb on the reads, gives a single entry per CDR3 protein. The sample lists some 700,000 distinct CDR3 sequences, approximately 34% seen once, with 2.8% in the top ten. Material for sequencing was PBMCs. Every receptor here comes from a human donor in good health (CMV status not recorded). Some clones in this sample may be carry-over from other donors' samples.

This clonotype was observed at least ten times. CDR3 sequence: CASSLAGVLEQFF. The CDR3, as DNA: TGTGCCAGCAGCTTAGCCGGGGTCCTGGAGCAGTTCTTC. The rearrangement joins TRBV7-2 to TRBJ2-1, with a tentative D call TRBD2 (5 bases). The CDR3 contains 13 residues. V shed 0 bases and J shed 10 bases, with 10 bases lying between them. CDR1 and CDR2 (germline): SGHTA, FQGNSA.

This sequence joins TRBV9 and TRBJ1-3; D uncertain. This CDR3 comprises 16 residues. The V and J ends lost 1 base and 2 bases respectively, with 13 bases between them. Germline lookup yields CDR1 SGDLS and CDR2 YYNGEE. CDR3 protein: CASSVRNFGPGNTIYF. CDR3 DNA: TGTGCCAGCAGCGTAAGAAACTTTGGGCCTGGAAACACCATATATTTT.

There are many counts of this clonotype. The rearrangement uses TRBV7-3 and TRBJ2-3; weak D call: TRBD2 (5 bases). Trimming cost V 1 base and J 0 bases, with 5 bases left between them. Per the germline V gene, CDR1 is SGHTA and CDR2 is FQGTGA. This CDR3 has 14 residues. The CDR3 sequence: CASSLRGSTDTQYF. For the CDR3, the DNA is TGTGCCAGCAGCTTAAGAGGGAGCACAGATACGCAGTATTTT.

V usage is TRBV25-1 and J usage is TRBJ2-1; D is unclear. V was shortened by 7 bases and J by 4 bases, with 14 bases between the two germline ends. Per germline, CDR1 MGHDK and CDR2 SYGVNS. This CDR3 region has 14 residues. The CDR3 protein is CASKAELPYNEQFF. CDR3 nucleotide sequence: TGTGCCAGCAAGGCAGAGCTGCCGTACAATGAGCAGTTCTTC.

This clonotype came up a few times. This chain links TRBV12-3 or TRBV12-4 with TRBJ1-3; the D is unclear. CDR3 length equals 11 residues. V was clipped by 10 bases and J by 3 bases, with 7 bases between them. The CDR3 region has the DNA TGTGCCACCCGTTATGGAAACACCATATATTTT. Translation: CATRYGNTIYF.

CDR3 bases: TGTGCCAGTAGTGCGACAGGGGCGGGATATGGCTACACCTTC. Translating gives CASSATGAGYGYTF. V usage is TRBV19 and J usage is TRBJ1-2; 8 bases agree with TRBD1. The length of the CDR3 is 14 residues. Losses at the gene ends were 5 bases for V and 5 bases for J; bases not matched to a gene: 7. CDR1 and CDR2 (germline): LNHDA, SQIVND (reference sequence).

The chain recombines TRBV6-5 with TRBJ1-6; no firm D call. V lost 2 bases and J 1 base, leaving 9 bases between the germline ends. This CDR3 is built from 16 residues. Germline assignment: CDR1 MNHEY and CDR2 SVGAGI. The CDR3 reads CASSYERVSYNSPLHF. For the CDR3, the DNA is TGTGCCAGCAGTTACGAACGTGTGTCCTATAATTCACCCCTCCACTTT.

J is TRBJ2-3 and V is TRBV2; 10 positions agree with TRBD2. Losses at the gene ends were 6 bases for V and 2 bases for J; bases not matched to a gene: 5. Germline V gene lookup returns CDR1 SNHLY and CDR2 FYNNEI. This CDR3 region has 15 residues. The CDR3 region is CASRELAGATDTQYF. DNA of the CDR3: TGTGCCAGCAGGGAGCTAGCGGGAGCCACAGATACGCAGTATTTT.

The chain combines TRBV5-1 with TRBJ2-7, with 9 positions matching TRBD2. The CDR3 covers 16 residues. V gave up 4 bases and J gave up 2 bases; unmatched junction bases: 10. Looked up from germline, CDR1 is SGHRS and CDR2 is YFSETQ. In DNA form, the CDR3 reads TGCGCCAGCAGCCAGAACCCTAGCGGGGCAACCTACGAGCAGTACTTC. It codes for CASSQNPSGATYEQYF. Filled out from reference TRBV5-1 and TRBJ2-7, the complete variable domain reads KAGVTQTPRYLIKTRGQQVTLSCSPISGHRSVSWYQQTPGQGLQFLFEYFSETQRNKGNFPGRFSGRQFSNSRSEMNVSTLELGDSALYLCASSQNPSGATYEQYFGPGTRLTVT.

The chain links TRBV28 to TRBJ2-3; 9 bases line up with TRBD2. This CDR3 has 15 amino acids. Germline V CDR1 and CDR2: MDHEN, SYDVKM. The ends lost 0 bases at V and 6 bases at J; junction bases unmatched: 4. The chain's CDR3 is CASSLWRGGRDTQYF. The CDR3 DNA reads TGTGCCAGCAGTTTATGGCGGGGGGGAAGGGATACGCAGTATTTT. Full variable domain (remainder filled in from reference TRBV28 and TRBJ2-3): DVKVTQSSRYLVKRTGEKVFLECVQDMDHENMFWYRQDPGLGLRLIYFSYDVKMKEKGDIPEGYSVSREKKERFSLILESASTNQTSMYLCASSLWRGGRDTQYFGPGTRLTVL.

The genes are TRBV28 and TRBJ1-2; 8 bases line up with TRBD1. The J segment lost 5 bases and the V segment lost 7 bases, leaving 9 bases of the junction unmatched. Per germline, CDR1 MDHEN and CDR2 SYDVKM. The CDR3 covers 14 residues. CDR3 nucleotides: TGTGCCAGCACCTCAGGGGGCGCGAGGTATGGCTACACCTTC. It is translated as CASTSGGARYGYTF.

By share, this clonotype counts as medium-sized. This chain links TRBV7-8 with TRBJ2-1; D possibly uses TRBD1 or TRBD2 (7 bases each). Deletions cut 2 bases from V and 3 bases from J, with 17 bases between. Germline V gene lookup returns CDR1 SGHVS and CDR2 FQNEAQ. This CDR3 is 17 amino acids long. CDR3 bases: TGTGCCAGCAGCTTATCAGGGGGGGATTCCTACTACAATGAGCAGTTCTTC. Protein: CASSLSGGDSYYNEQFF.

This clonotype turned up a few times. This sequence joins TRBV7-2 and TRBJ1-2; D is unresolved. V was trimmed by 2 bases and J by 7 bases, leaving 8 bases between them. CDR3 length: 12 amino acids. In germline, CDR1 is SGHTA, CDR2 FQGNSA. CDR3: CASSLYFGGYTF. In DNA form, the CDR3 reads TGTGCCAGCAGCTTATATTTTGGTGGCTACACCTTC.